The clone carrying this T cell receptor (beta chain) was counted ten times or more. Its antigen is unidentified. This record belongs to a study of T cells after yellow fever vaccination. Study-level points and caveats: On re-exposure, the response was weaker but peaked faster, at day 5 versus 15.

Generation of TCR cDNA used 5'RACE template switching (which added a universal primer site and UMIs). One entry per CDR3 protein results from TCRdb running MiXCR on the 5' RACE reads. The profile shows some 110,000 distinct CDR3 sequences, around 8% of them singletons. Per germline, CDR1 DFQATT and CDR2 SNEGSKA (reference sequence). The CDR3 length is 14 residues. Trimming removed 1 base at V and 1 base at J, with 11 bases between. The starting material was CD8+ T cells sorted from PBMCs, obtained 45 days after the yellow fever booster vaccination. The chain is built from TRBV20-1 and TRBJ2-7; no clear D. This clonotype was obtained from a man aged 25-40 years who received the YFV17D yellow fever vaccine. The CDR3 DNA sequence: TGCAGTGCTAGAGCAGTGGAACCTTCCTACGAGCAGTACTTC. Translating it yields CSARAVEPSYEQYF.